This TCR beta chain was identified in a study of cytomegalovirus exposure and HLA in healthy donors. Concerning this clone: Its antigen is still unknown.

Primers included in the PCR were 60 Vbeta and 13 Jbeta primers. TCRdb's copy holds only in-frame clones and misses some; the assay was immunoSEQ multiplex PCR. The sample holds 100,000 to 150,000 clones, 65% to 85% seen once. Trimming pared 4 bases from V and 2 bases from J, leaving 18 bases between. The CDR3 is made up of 17 amino acids. Germline CDR1 is SGHNT and CDR2 is YYREEE (reference sequence). Study-level points and caveats: Researchers catalogued 150 or so TCR beta chains as cytomegalovirus-associated. It was in a later analysis that TCR association rates were seen to vary by HLA locus, highest for DRB1 and lowest for HLA-C. Using a false discovery rate of 0.05, a later analysis showed that 16,000 or so TCR beta sequences were associated with HLA alleles. Solely CMV serostatus was available to characterize immune exposure.

The source of this sequence is a man aged 45-65 years in good health and CMV-seronegative. The sequenced sample consisted of PBMCs. This sequence joins TRBV5-4 and TRBJ2-2, with D tentatively TRBD1 (6 bases). The CDR3 DNA reads TGTGCCAGCAGCCTCGGTGGACAGCTACGAAACACCGGGGAGCTGTTTTTT. Protein product: CASSLGGQLRNTGELFF.